The clone carrying this T cell receptor (beta chain) was seen a handful of times. Its cognate antigen is unknown. The data are from a study of identical twins. Germline CDR1 and CDR2: SGHRS and YFSETQ. The CDR3 is made up of 13 amino acids. Whole-study findings and limits: Compared with unrelated sharing, twin-shared out-of-frame alpha sequences had more low-probability sequences.

MiXCR, applied by TCRdb to the 5' RACE reads, yields one record per CDR3 protein. The table shows about 810,000 distinct CDR3 sequences, with 9% to 15% occurring only once. This same sample was also part of a study on yellow fever vaccine responses in identical twins.

Sequenced input: PBMCs. The chain employs TRBV5-1 and TRBJ1-6; TRBD1 aligns across 11 bases. This receptor was identified in a woman aged 18-35 years in good health. CDR3: CAIRDRGLVALHF. Written as DNA, the CDR3 is TGCGCTATCCGGGACAGGGGGTTGGTTGCCCTCCACTTT.